This TCR beta chain originates from a study of blood T cell repertoires in COVID-19. The CDR3 extends over 13 amino acids. The J segment lost 4 bases and the V segment lost 5 bases, leaving 5 bases of the junction unmatched. CDR1 SQVTM and CDR2 ANQGSEA come from the germline V gene. Profiling relied on immunoSEQ multiplex PCR, and the TCRdb table lists in-frame clones only, not all of them. Here the sample spans about 270,000 clones, around 90% being singletons. This clonotype was obtained from a woman in her 50s who had recovered from COVID-19. Sequencing was performed on PBMCs or T cells enriched from blood (not recorded which). J is TRBJ1-2 and V is TRBV29-1; TRBD1 agrees at 9 bases. This chain's CDR3 is CSVLTGGVYGYTF. The DNA of the CDR3 is TGCAGCGTTCTTACAGGGGGCGTCTATGGCTACACCTTC.